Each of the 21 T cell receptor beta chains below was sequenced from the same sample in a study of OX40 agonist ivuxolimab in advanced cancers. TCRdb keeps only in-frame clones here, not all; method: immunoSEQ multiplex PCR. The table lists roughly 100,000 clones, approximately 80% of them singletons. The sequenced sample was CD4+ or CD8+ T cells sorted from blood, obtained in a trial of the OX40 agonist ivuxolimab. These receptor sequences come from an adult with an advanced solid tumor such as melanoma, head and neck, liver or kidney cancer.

The CDR3, as DNA: TGCGCCAGCACCGAGACAGGGGTACAAGAGACCCAGTACTTC. Translated, it gives CASTETGVQETQYF. V gene TRBV5-1 combines with J gene TRBJ2-5, with 8 bases fitting TRBD1. CDR1 is SGHRS, CDR2 YFSETQ, per germline. The CDR3 has 14 amino acids. J lost 2 bases, V lost 6 bases, and 6 bases had no gene match.

CDR3: CASSLRGGLQGTEAFF. CDR3 DNA sequence: TGTGCCAGCAGCTTAAGAGGGGGCCTACAGGGGACTGAAGCTTTCTTT. J is TRBJ1-1 and V is TRBV7-9; TRBD1 agrees at 7 bases. Germline CDR1 and CDR2: SEHNR and FQNEAQ (reference sequence). The CDR3 has 16 residues. V lost 2 bases and J lost 5; bases outside the gene matches: 11.

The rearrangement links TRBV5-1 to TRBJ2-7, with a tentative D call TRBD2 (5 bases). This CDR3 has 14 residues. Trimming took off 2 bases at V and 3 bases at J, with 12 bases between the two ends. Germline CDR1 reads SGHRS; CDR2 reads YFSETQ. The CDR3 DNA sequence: TGCGCCAGCAGCTTTCGAGGGAGTAACTACGAGCAGTACTTC. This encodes CASSFRGSNYEQYF.

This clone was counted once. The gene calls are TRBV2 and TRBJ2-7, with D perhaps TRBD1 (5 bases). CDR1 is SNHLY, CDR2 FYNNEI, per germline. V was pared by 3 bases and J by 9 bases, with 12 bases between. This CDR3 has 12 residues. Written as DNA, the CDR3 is TGTGCCAGCAGTGAGGGCGGCCAGGGGCAGTACTTC. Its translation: CASSEGGQGQYF.

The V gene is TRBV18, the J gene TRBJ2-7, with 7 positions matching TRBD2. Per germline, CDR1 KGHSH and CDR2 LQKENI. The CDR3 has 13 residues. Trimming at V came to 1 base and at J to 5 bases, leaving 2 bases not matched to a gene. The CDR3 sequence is CASSPRAGDEQYF. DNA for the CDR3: TGTGCCAGCTCACCACGGGCGGGAGACGAGCAGTACTTC.

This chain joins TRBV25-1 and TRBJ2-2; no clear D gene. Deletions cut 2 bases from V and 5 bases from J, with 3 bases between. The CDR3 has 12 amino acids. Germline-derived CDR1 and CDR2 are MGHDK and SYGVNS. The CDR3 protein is CASSEVTGELFF. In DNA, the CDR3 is TGTGCCAGCAGTGAAGTGACCGGGGAGCTGTTTTTT.

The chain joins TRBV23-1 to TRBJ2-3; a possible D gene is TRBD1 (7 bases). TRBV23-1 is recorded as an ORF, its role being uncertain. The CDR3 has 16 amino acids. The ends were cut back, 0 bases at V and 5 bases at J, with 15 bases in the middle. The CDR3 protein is CASSQSPQGGIDTQYF. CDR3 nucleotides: TGCGCCAGCAGTCAATCCCCGCAGGGGGGAATAGATACGCAGTATTTT.

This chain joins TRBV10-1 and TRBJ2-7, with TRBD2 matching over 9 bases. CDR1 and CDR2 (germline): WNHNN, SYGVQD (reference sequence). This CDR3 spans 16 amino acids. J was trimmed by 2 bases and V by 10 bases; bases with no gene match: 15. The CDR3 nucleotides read TGCGCCACCCCCCGCAGCGGGAGGTCCGAACCCTACGAGCAGTACTTC. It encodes CATPRSGRSEPYEQYF.

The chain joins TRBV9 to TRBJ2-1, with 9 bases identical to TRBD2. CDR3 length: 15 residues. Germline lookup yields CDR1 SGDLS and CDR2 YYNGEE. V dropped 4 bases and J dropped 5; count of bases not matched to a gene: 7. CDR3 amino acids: CASSIGTSPNNEQFF. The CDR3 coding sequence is TGTGCCAGCAGCATCGGGACTAGCCCTAACAATGAGCAGTTCTTC.

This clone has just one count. The CDR3 sequence is CASWGANTGELFF. The CDR3 DNA reads as TGTGCCAGCTGGGGCGCGAACACCGGGGAGCTGTTTTTT. The chain recombines TRBV6-5 with TRBJ2-2, with TRBD1 as a possible D gene (5 bases). The CDR3 covers 13 residues. CDR1 is MNHEY and CDR2 is SVGAGI in the germline V gene. Trimming removed 8 bases from V and 0 bases from J, with 7 bases in between.

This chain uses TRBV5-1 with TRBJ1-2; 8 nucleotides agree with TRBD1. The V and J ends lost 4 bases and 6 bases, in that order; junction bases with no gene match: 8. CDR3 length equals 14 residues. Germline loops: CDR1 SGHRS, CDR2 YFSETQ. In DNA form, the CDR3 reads TGCGCCAGCAGCATTACAGGGGGAAGGAATGGCTACACCTTC. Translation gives CASSITGGRNGYTF.

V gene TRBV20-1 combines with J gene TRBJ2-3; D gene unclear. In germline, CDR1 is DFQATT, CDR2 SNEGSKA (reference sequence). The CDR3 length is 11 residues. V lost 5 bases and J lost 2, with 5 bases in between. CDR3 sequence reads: CSALDTDTQYF. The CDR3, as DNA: TGCAGTGCTCTTGACACAGATACGCAGTATTTT.

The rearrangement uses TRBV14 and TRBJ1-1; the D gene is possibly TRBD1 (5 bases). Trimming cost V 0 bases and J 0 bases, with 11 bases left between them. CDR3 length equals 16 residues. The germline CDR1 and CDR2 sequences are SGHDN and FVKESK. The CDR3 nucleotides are TGTGCCAGCAGCCAAGATCTGGGACGGATGAACACTGAAGCTTTCTTT. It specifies CASSQDLGRMNTEAFF.

In DNA form, the CDR3 reads TGTGCCAGCAGCTCAATAGCGGGACCTACCTACGAGCAGTACTTC. Translated: CASSSIAGPTYEQYF. The chain uses TRBV7-8 and TRBJ2-7; TRBD2 agrees at 8 bases. Germline-derived CDR1 and CDR2 are SGHVS and FQNEAQ. V lost 4 bases to trimming and J lost 2 bases; unmatched junction nucleotides: 7. The CDR3 has 15 residues.

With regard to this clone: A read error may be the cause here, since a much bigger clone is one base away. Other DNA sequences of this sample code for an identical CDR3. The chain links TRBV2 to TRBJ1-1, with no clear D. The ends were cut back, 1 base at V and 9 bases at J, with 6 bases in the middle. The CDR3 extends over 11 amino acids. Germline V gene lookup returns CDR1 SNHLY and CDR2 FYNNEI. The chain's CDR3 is CASSEGTKAFF. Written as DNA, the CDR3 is TGTGCCAGCAGTGAAGGGACGAAAGCTTTCTTT. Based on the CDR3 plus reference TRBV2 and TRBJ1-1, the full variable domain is EPEVTQTPSHQVTQMGQEVILRCVPISNHLYFYWYRQILGQKVEFLVSFYNNEISEKSEIFDDQFSVERPDGSNFTLKIRSTKLEDSAMYFCASSEGTKAFFGQGTRLTVV.

The CDR3 DNA follows: TGTGCCTGGAGTGTTTCCGGGACAACTAAAGCTTTCTTT. Translating it yields CAWSVSGTTKAFF. The chain recombines TRBV30 with TRBJ1-1; D possibly corresponds to TRBD1 (6 bases). Germline CDR1 is GTSNPN and CDR2 is SVGIG (reference sequence). This CDR3 spans 13 amino acids. V lost 0 bases and J 9 bases, leaving 14 bases between the germline ends.

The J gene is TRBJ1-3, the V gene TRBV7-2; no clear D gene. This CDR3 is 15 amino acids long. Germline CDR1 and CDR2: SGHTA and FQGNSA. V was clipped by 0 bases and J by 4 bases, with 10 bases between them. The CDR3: CASSLATKGGNTIYF. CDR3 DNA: TGTGCCAGCAGCTTAGCCACTAAAGGGGGAAACACCATATATTTT.

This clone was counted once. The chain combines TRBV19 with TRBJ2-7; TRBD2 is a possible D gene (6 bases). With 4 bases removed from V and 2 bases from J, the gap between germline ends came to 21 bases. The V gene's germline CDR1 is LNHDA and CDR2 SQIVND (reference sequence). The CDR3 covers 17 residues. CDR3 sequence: CASSSLGGIADPYEQYF. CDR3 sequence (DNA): TGTGCCAGTAGTAGCCTCGGTGGGATAGCGGACCCCTACGAGCAGTACTTC.

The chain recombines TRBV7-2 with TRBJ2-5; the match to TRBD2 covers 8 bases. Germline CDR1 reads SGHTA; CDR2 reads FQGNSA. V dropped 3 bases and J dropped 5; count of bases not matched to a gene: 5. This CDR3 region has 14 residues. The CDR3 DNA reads TGTGCCAGCAGCTTGCTTAGCGGGGCTGAGACCCAGTACTTC. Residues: CASSLLSGAETQYF.

The CDR3 spells CASSYRTGRGNEQFF. The CDR3 coding sequence is TGTGCCAGCAGCTACCGGACAGGGAGGGGGAACGAGCAGTTCTTC. This chain connects TRBV7-2 to TRBJ2-1, with D possibly TRBD1 on 8 matching bases. Germline V CDR1 and CDR2: SGHTA, FQGNSA. The CDR3 extends over 15 amino acids. Trimming took 4 bases from V and 10 from J, leaving 20 bases between them. Looking up the rest from reference TRBV7-2 and TRBJ2-1 gives the full variable domain: GAGVSQSPSNKVTEKGKDVELRCDPISGHTALYWYRQSLGQGLEFLIYFQGNSAPDKSGLPSDRFSAERTGGSVSTLTIQRTQQEDSAVYLCASSYRTGRGNEQFFGPGTRLTVL.

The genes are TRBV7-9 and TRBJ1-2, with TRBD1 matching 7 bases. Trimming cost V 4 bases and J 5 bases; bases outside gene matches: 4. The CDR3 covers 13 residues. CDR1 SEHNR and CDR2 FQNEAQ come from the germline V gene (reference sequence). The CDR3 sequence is CASSSVQGYGYTF. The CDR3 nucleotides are TGTGCCAGCAGCTCCGTACAGGGGTATGGCTACACCTTC.